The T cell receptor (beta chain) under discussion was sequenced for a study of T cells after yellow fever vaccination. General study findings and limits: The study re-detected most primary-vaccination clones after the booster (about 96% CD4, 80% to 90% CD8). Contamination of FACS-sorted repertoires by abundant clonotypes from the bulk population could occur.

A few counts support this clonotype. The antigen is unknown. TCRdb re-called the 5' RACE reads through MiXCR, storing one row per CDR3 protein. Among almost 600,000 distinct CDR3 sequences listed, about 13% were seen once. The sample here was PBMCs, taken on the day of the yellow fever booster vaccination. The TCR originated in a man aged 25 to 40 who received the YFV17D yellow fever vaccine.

The CDR3 nucleotides are TGCGCCAGCAGCCAAGATTCATGGGTCCGGGAGACTGAAGCTTTCTTT. Amino acid sequence: CASSQDSWVRETEAFF. The chain links TRBV4-3 to TRBJ1-1, with D unresolved. Germline-derived CDR1 and CDR2 are LGHNA and YSLEER. The length of the CDR3 is 16 residues. V lost 0 bases, J lost 5 bases, and 16 bases lay in between.